This TCR beta chain was observed in a study of vaccination and CD4 T cells after COVID-19. This clonotype was seen more than once but under ten times. What it recognizes is unknown. Indicated treatment: 10-day PBMC culture with coronavirus spike peptide pools or control peptides (ViraFEST assay). The CDR3 consists of 16 residues. Per the germline V gene, CDR1 is SEHNR and CDR2 is FQNEAQ (reference sequence). Trimming stripped 1 base from V and 5 bases from J, with 17 bases between. Sequenced with the Oncomine TCR Beta short-read assay was DNA taken from cultured CD4+ T cells. From cultured CD4+ T cells, genomic DNA was extracted. Via MiXCR, TCRdb re-called the PCR reads, giving one row per CDR3 protein. The data contain 20,000 to 25,000 distinct CDR3 sequences, 35% to 50% of them singletons.

The sequence was obtained from a human donor who had recovered from COVID-19. The chain links TRBV7-9 to TRBJ1-1; TRBD1 might be the D (6 bases). The sample was CD4+ T cells from blood, cultured in vitro. CDR3 sequence reads: CASSLGELGGATEAFF. CDR3 sequence (DNA): TGTGCCAGCAGCTTAGGTGAGCTGGGGGGGGCTACTGAAGCTTTCTTT.